The 22 T cell receptor beta chains below all came from one sample that was sequenced in a study of blood T cell repertoires in COVID-19. Here immunoSEQ multiplex PCR was the method, and the copy in TCRdb shows in-frame clones only, minus some. Here the sample spans fewer than 60,000 clones, about 82% being singletons. The material sequenced was peripheral blood. Receptors were obtained from a woman of 80 years or more with acute or convalescent COVID-19.

The chain couples TRBV7-9 to TRBJ2-2; 8 bases agree with TRBD2. The germline V gene encodes CDR1 SEHNR and CDR2 FQNEAQ (reference sequence). This CDR3 is built from 14 residues. Losses at the gene ends were 6 bases for V and 9 bases for J; bases not matched to a gene: 9. CDR3 nucleotides: TGTGCCAGCAGACAAGGACTAGCTATAAGGGAGCTGTTTTTT. This gives the protein CASRQGLAIRELFF.

This sequence joins TRBV30 and TRBJ2-4, with D possibly matching TRBD2 (6 bases). V lost 4 bases to trimming and J lost 4 bases, with 14 bases between them. The CDR3 covers 14 residues. CDR1 is GTSNPN and CDR2 is SVGIG in the germline V gene (reference sequence). DNA of the CDR3: TGTGCCTGGAAGTGGGGACGGGGGAAAAACATTCAGTACTTC. It codes for CAWKWGRGKNIQYF.

The rearrangement uses TRBV9 and TRBJ2-1, with D tentatively TRBD1 (6 bases). Germline V gene data show CDR1 as SGDLS and CDR2 as YYNGEE. Between the trimmed V and J ends, which lost 3 bases and 14 bases, there was a span of 15 bases. The CDR3 has 12 amino acids. CDR3 region: CASSEHTGQKFF. CDR3 in DNA: TGTGCCAGCAGCGAGCACACCGGACAGAAGTTCTTC. Looking up the rest from reference TRBV9 and TRBJ2-1 gives the full variable domain: DSGVTQTPKHLITATGQRVTLRCSPRSGDLSVYWYQQSLDQGLQFLIQYYNGEERAKGNILERFSAQQFPDLHSELNLSSLELGDSALYFCASSEHTGQKFFGPGTRLTVL.

This clone was recorded only once. This chain joins TRBV3-1 (or the pseudogene TRBV3-2) and TRBJ1-2; possible D gene TRBD1, 5 bases. CDR3 length: 12 amino acids. Trimming shortened V by 2 bases and J by 6 bases, and 7 bases separated the two germline ends. Germline CDR1 reads LGHDT; CDR2 reads YNNKEL (reference sequence). The CDR3 loop is CASSQQGNGYTF. CDR3 DNA sequence: TGTGCCAGCAGCCAACAGGGTAATGGCTACACCTTC.

J is TRBJ1-2 and V is TRBV12-3 or TRBV12-4; 7 nucleotides match TRBD1. V gave up 5 bases and J gave up 2 bases; unmatched junction bases: 2. The CDR3 length is 13 residues. The CDR3 protein is CASSRDRNYGYTF. In DNA, the CDR3 is TGTGCCAGCAGTCGGGACAGAAACTATGGCTACACCTTC.

The J gene is TRBJ2-1, the V gene TRBV7-9; 8 bases line up with TRBD2. This CDR3 has 19 amino acids. Germline loops: CDR1 SEHNR, CDR2 FQNEAQ (reference sequence). Trimming removed 4 bases from V and 5 bases from J; junction bases left unmatched: 19. As DNA, the CDR3 is TGTGCCAGCAGCTCTACGGCACTAGCGGCCTATCGGGGAGACAATGAGCAGTTCTTC. Protein product: CASSSTALAAYRGDNEQFF.

The chain employs TRBV3-1 (or the pseudogene TRBV3-2) and TRBJ1-2; perhaps TRBD1 as D (5 bases). V lost 2 bases, J lost 8 bases, and 12 bases lay in between. The CDR3 is made up of 13 amino acids. CDR1 is LGHDT, CDR2 YNNKEL, per germline (reference sequence). The CDR3 region is CASSQSGIRGYTF. DNA of the CDR3: TGTGCCAGCAGCCAATCAGGGATCCGGGGCTACACCTTC.

The chain carries TRBV7-9 and TRBJ2-7, with a possible D match to TRBD1 (5 bases). Germline V lookup: CDR1 SEHNR, CDR2 FQNEAQ (reference sequence). The CDR3 contains 14 residues. Trimming took 8 bases from V and 2 from J, leaving 16 bases between them. The CDR3 spells CASGIGHKAYEQYF. The CDR3 DNA is TGTGCCAGCGGTATAGGACATAAGGCCTACGAGCAGTACTTC.

The rearrangement links TRBV5-4 to TRBJ1-2; D possibly corresponds to TRBD1 (5 bases). The germline V gene encodes CDR1 SGHNT and CDR2 YYREEE (reference sequence). The CDR3 runs to 15 residues. V lost 3 bases, J lost 6 bases, and 18 bases lay in between. The CDR3 is CASSSGGDSHHGYTF. CDR3 DNA sequence: TGTGCCAGCAGCTCCGGGGGGGACTCACACCATGGCTACACCTTC.

This sequence joins TRBV9 and TRBJ2-7, with TRBD2 identical over 8 bases. The CDR3 sequence is 16 residues long. Trimming at V came to 0 bases and at J to 2 bases, leaving 7 bases not matched to a gene. Germline CDR1 is SGDLS and CDR2 is YYNGEE. The CDR3 protein is CASSVEFGGGTYEQYF. CDR3 nucleotide sequence: TGTGCCAGCAGCGTAGAGTTCGGCGGGGGGACCTACGAGCAGTACTTC.

Regarding this clone: An end of the junction does not agree with germline; a read error may underlie this. This rearrangement joins TRBV7-7 to TRBJ2-5, with 13 nucleotides matching TRBD2. This CDR3 comprises 17 residues. Germline CDR1 and CDR2: SSHAT and FNYEAQ (reference sequence). The CDR3 nucleotides are TGTGCTAGCAGCCGGACTAGCGGGGGTAATATTCAAGAGACCCAGTACTTC. It specifies CASSRTSGGNIQETQYF.

The rearrangement joins TRBV4-2 to TRBJ1-1; D is unresolved. This CDR3 comprises 17 residues. V gave up 1 base and J gave up 10 bases, with 25 bases separating them. Germline assignment: CDR1 LGHNA and CDR2 YNFKEQ. CDR3 residues: CASSQVRYEIVGLRAFF. CDR3 coding DNA: TGTGCCAGCAGCCAAGTGAGGTACGAGATTGTAGGTCTCAGAGCTTTCTTT.

The chain joins TRBV19 to TRBJ1-1; 9 bases align to TRBD1. Germline CDR1 and CDR2: LNHDA and SQIVND (reference sequence). The CDR3 is made up of 15 amino acids. V shed 4 bases, J shed 5 bases, and the junction held 8 bases outside the gene matches. The CDR3 DNA reads TGTGCCAGTAGTAGGACAGGGGACGGGAGGACTGAAGCTTTCTTT. Translating it yields CASSRTGDGRTEAFF.

This chain connects TRBV7-8 to TRBJ2-5; perhaps TRBD2 as D (5 bases). CDR3 size: 13 residues. The V gene's germline CDR1 is SGHVS and CDR2 FQNEAQ. Deletions cut 7 bases from V and 8 bases from J, with 17 bases between. The CDR3 DNA is TGTGCCAGCACTATCCGGGAACCCCGAACCCAGTACTTC. Translating gives CASTIREPRTQYF.

The chain recombines TRBV29-1 with TRBJ1-5, with D uncertain. Germline V gene sequence: CDR1 SQVTM, CDR2 ANQGSEA. CDR3 length: 12 residues. V gave up 4 bases and J gave up 2 bases, with 6 bases separating them. The CDR3 DNA reads TGCAGCGTTGCGCAGGGCAATCAGCCCCAGCATTTT. Amino acids: CSVAQGNQPQHF.

The chain has TRBV6-5 and TRBJ1-5; TRBD1 is a possible D gene (6 bases). Germline V gene sequence: CDR1 MNHEY, CDR2 SVGAGI. This CDR3 is 14 amino acids long. V gave up 7 bases and J gave up 6 bases, with 16 bases separating them. The CDR3 DNA sequence: TGTGCCAGCAATATAGGACAGAATCTTCAGCCCCAGCATTTT. Translating gives CASNIGQNLQPQHF.

DNA of the CDR3: TGTGCCACCAGCAGAGATCGGGCAGGGAGGGACATTCAGTACTTC. Its protein is CATSRDRAGRDIQYF. The chain carries TRBV15 and TRBJ2-4, with 7 positions matching TRBD2. V was clipped by 0 bases and J by 8 bases; unmatched bases: 7. Germline lookup yields CDR1 LNHNV and CDR2 YYDKDF (reference sequence). The CDR3 contains 15 residues.

This clone has only one observation. The chain is built from TRBV19 and TRBJ1-3; D not certain. CDR3 size: 15 residues. Per germline, CDR1 LNHDA and CDR2 SQIVND (reference sequence). The V gene lost 9 bases and the J gene lost 1 base, with 16 bases spanning the gap. In DNA form, the CDR3 reads TGTGCCAGCCTGAGGACGGGAGGTTCTGGAAACACCATATATTTT. Protein product: CASLRTGGSGNTIYF.

V gene TRBV7-3 combines with J gene TRBJ2-1, with TRBD1 matching 7 bases. The CDR3 spans 12 residues. Germline V CDR1 and CDR2: SGHTA, FQGTGA. After removal of 4 bases from V and 12 bases from J, the junction contained 6 bases not matched to a gene. CDR3: CASSSTGVGQFF. CDR3 in DNA: TGTGCCAGCAGCTCTACAGGGGTGGGGCAGTTCTTC.

The chain uses TRBV15 and TRBJ2-5; TRBD1 agrees at 7 bases. Trimming cost V 5 bases and J 1 base; bases outside gene matches: 7. The CDR3 contains 15 residues. CDR1 LNHNV and CDR2 YYDKDF come from the germline V gene (reference sequence). Here the CDR3 reads CATSARQGTQETQYF. As DNA, the CDR3 is TGTGCCACCAGCGCTAGACAGGGAACCCAAGAGACCCAGTACTTC.

The rearrangement joins TRBV19 to TRBJ1-6; 10 bases are a match to TRBD1. This CDR3 spans 15 amino acids. From germline, CDR1 is LNHDA and CDR2 SQIVND (reference sequence). V lost 7 bases and J lost 7; bases outside the gene matches: 7. CDR3 protein: CASKTGQGLNSPLHF. The CDR3 nucleotides are TGTGCCAGTAAGACGGGACAGGGGTTAAATTCACCCCTCCACTTT.

The rearrangement links TRBV6-2 or TRBV6-3 to TRBJ2-3; TRBD1 might be the D (6 bases). The germline CDR1 and CDR2 sequences are MNHEY and SVGEGT. V lost 2 bases, J lost 2 bases, and 14 bases lay in between. This CDR3 region has 16 residues. The CDR3 DNA is TGTGCCAGCAGTTACGGGGTGGGGGCCAACACAGATACGCAGTATTTT. Its translation: CASSYGVGANTDTQYF.